The subject of this entry is one TCR beta chain. Its target is not known. As to treatment: oral pan-JAK inhibitor, 5-10 mg twice daily. The data stem from a study of CD8+ T cells in alopecia areata. Study background: Treated patients were given 5 to 10 mg oral tofacitinib twice daily. Study outcomes and limitations: Tofacitinib significantly lowered scalp clonality and expanded CD8+ clones among the top 100. Normal scalp had lower clonality than lesional scalp, with alopecia totalis/universalis lesions showing this most strongly. Against the mouse data, patients shared TCRs less clearly, possibly for HLA reasons.

Extracted RNA was reverse transcribed into cDNA, the sequencing template. Some clones are missing from TCRdb's copy, which holds only in-frame ones; the method was immunoSEQ multiplex PCR. The repertoire holds more than 100,000 clones, with 50% to 55% as singletons. This receptor was obtained from a human donor with alopecia areata. The starting material was CD4+ T cells sorted from blood, obtained at week 4, from a patient treated with tofacitinib.

The CDR3 nucleotides are TGCGCCAGCAGCTTGGTCGCCAGCTCCTACGAGCAGTACTTC. It translates to CASSLVASSYEQYF. This chain uses TRBV5-1 with TRBJ2-7; unclear D gene. The germline CDR1 and CDR2 sequences are SGHRS and YFSETQ. There are 14 residues in the CDR3. Deletions cut 0 bases from V and 0 bases from J, with 7 bases between.